This T cell receptor beta chain is from a study of OX40 agonist ivuxolimab in advanced cancers. Overall study context: The dose-escalation cohort was around 83% male, with a mean age of about 56 years, ranging roughly 23 to 85. Two patients with cutaneous melanoma and one with hepatocellular carcinoma, three in total, showed partial responses.

Clones were sequenced by immunoSEQ multiplex PCR, and TCRdb holds only the in-frame ones, with some missing. The data contain tens of thousands of clones, around 80% of them singletons. CDR1 and CDR2 from the germline V gene are MNHEY and SMNVEV (reference sequence). Germline trimming cut 5 bases from V and 8 bases from J; bases unmatched to any gene: 8. CDR3 length equals 14 residues. Exclusion applied to patients with autoimmune disease history or systemic immunosuppression. The clonotype originates from an adult with an advanced solid tumor such as melanoma, head and neck, liver or kidney cancer. The chain carries TRBV27 and TRBJ2-1; TRBD1 matches 8 bases. The specimen was CD4+ or CD8+ T cells sorted from blood, collected in a trial of the OX40 agonist ivuxolimab. CDR3 in amino acids: CASSTKTGEDEQFF. CDR3 coding DNA: TGTGCCAGCAGTACAAAGACAGGGGAAGATGAGCAGTTCTTC.